The entry that follows covers one TCR beta chain sequence. The antigen it binds to is not known. Base-call qualities are not available, and no considerably larger clone is one nucleotide away. This entry is derived from a study of blood T cells in healthy people across ages (dated by TCRdb to about 2015). With regard to the full study: In model experiments, template switching captured about one uniquely barcoded TCR beta cDNA molecule for every two T cells. Age-related changes in TCR beta repertoire diversity were measured in the study by deep sequencing normalized with unique cDNA molecular identifiers. Four age groups were formed from the donors: young (average approximately 17 years), middle-aged (less than 40), aged (about 62) and long-lived (82). To avoid experimental bias, donors of different ages were spread randomly across the sequencing lanes. For two donors (one aged 18 to 30 and one aged 80 or older), the study analyzed two additional independent replicas of 1 million unique cDNA reads from the same blood draw.

Donors were 30 to 45 systemically healthy Caucasian individuals from Russia aged roughly 6 to 95 years. Each donor gave 8 to 10 milliliters of peripheral blood, collected into EDTA-treated Vacutainer tubes. Ficoll-Paque density-gradient centrifugation was used to isolate PBMCs, with at least 6.5 million per sample. Trizol reagent was used to extract total RNA from the PBMCs, yielding at least 6 micrograms per sample. The percentages of naive CD45RAhigh/CD27high T cells were determined by flow cytometry on a PBMC aliquot from every donor. The study at large found these results: A strong correlation was found between observed TCR beta diversity and the percentage of naive T cells measured by flow cytometry. As age increased, observed TCR beta diversity per million T cells dropped in a roughly linear way, and a significant reduction was already evident by age about 40. Because profiling used bulk unsorted PBMCs, naive and antigen-experienced compartments could not be compared conclusively. The CMV infection status of donors was not known, potentially confounding age-related changes in expanded clonotypes. Estimates of total diversity based on one million sequenced T cells were regarded as lower bounds and as underestimates. Compared with the aged group, more naive CD4+ T cells, fewer expanded clones and increased TCR diversity were shown by the long-lived group, suggesting age selection.

The method behind the library was 5' RACE. Reads for this sample came from an Illumina HiSeq 2500. A second PCR of roughly 7 to 11 cycles was performed with a sample-barcoded 5' primer and a J-beta primer mix. Each TCR beta cDNA molecule received a unique molecular identifier from a template-switch 5' adaptor carrying 12 random nucleotides. Each sample yielded at least 2.5 million CDR3-containing paired-end reads. First-strand cDNA was synthesized from all RNA with the Mint cDNA synthesis kit, primed by a TRBC-specific oligonucleotide. All cDNA was treated with uracil-DNA glycosylase and then went through a first 18-cycle PCR with the universal primers M1SS and BC2_uni_R. Processing in the source paper ran as follows. Normalization of each sample was performed by random selection of 1 million high-quality reads, each carrying a distinct molecular identifier. Instead of being binned into consensus sequences, reads with shared molecular identifiers were discarded. MiTCR, with a Q25 quality threshold and the strictest error-elimination algorithm, was used for CDR3 identification, clonotype clustering and error correction. Lower-bound total TCR beta diversity was estimated with a nonparametric unseen species model using Euler transformation. TCRdb applied fastp at Q25 and MiXCR to the public reads, then kept only in-frame beta chains. Each record represents a unique CDR3 protein, reported with the most common genes and DNA among its rows. What appears here as the V and J calls and clone size reflects TCRdb's work, not the paper's. The sample table shows about 640,000 distinct CDR3 sequences, and approximately 30% are seen once. In total, the top ten clones hold 15% to 17% of the sample.

V loses 4 bases, J loses 5 bases, and the germline ends lie 9 bases apart. The germline V gene supplies CDR1 SNHLY and CDR2 FYNNEI. Its CDR3 holds 13 amino acids, cysteine through phenylalanine. The sequence is cut down to CDR3 DNA, 39 bases in frame from base 1. The TCR sequence derives from a woman aged 80 or over in good health. This sequence uses TRBV2 and TRBJ1-5, with the D gene uncertain. The sample consisted of blood. In nucleotide form, the sequence is TGTGCCAGCAGTGGGAGCTTACATCAGCCCCAGCATTTT. Its amino acids are CASSGSLHQPQHF.